This TCR beta chain derives from a study of control samples from healthy donors and cancer patients. Repertoires were generated with immunoSEQ multiplex PCR, while TCRdb's copy carries only in-frame clones and drops some. Of roughly 400,000 clones in the sample, about 93% were seen once. V shed 0 bases and J shed 5 bases, with 7 bases lying between them. This CDR3 is 13 amino acids long. CDR1 LGHDT and CDR2 YNNKEL come from the germline V gene (reference sequence). This sequence joins TRBV3-1 (or the pseudogene TRBV3-2) and TRBJ1-2; D gene ambiguous. This receptor was obtained from a man aged 40-49 years with head and neck cancer. Sequenced sample: PBMCs. The CDR3 region is CASSQDLPYGYTF. The CDR3 DNA reads as TGTGCCAGCAGCCAAGATTTGCCTTATGGCTACACCTTC.